This T cell receptor (beta chain) was sequenced for a study of graft-versus-host responses after intestinal transplantation. About the study: The whole recipient group had anti-thymocyte globulin induction followed by tacrolimus and steroids for roughly three years. Findings and limits, study-wide: High graft-versus-host to host-versus-graft clonal ratios were seen in allografts of patients with graft-donor T cell macrochimerism. Early after transplant, HvG declines were associated with peak levels of circulating GvH clones.

Graft tissue was processed to release intraepithelial and lamina propria lymphocytes. CDR3 length equals 13 residues. Germline V gene lookup returns CDR1 SGDLS and CDR2 YYNGEE. Remarks on this clone: The antigen is not known. One junction end does not reproduce the germline sequence, and a read error may be involved.

Here immunoSEQ multiplex PCR was the method, and the copy in TCRdb shows in-frame clones only, minus some. This sample yields about 37,000 clones, of which roughly nine tenths are seen a single time; roughly 18% belongs to the top ten. The origin of this receptor is a human patient who received an intestinal transplant, so some T cells may come from the graft donor. The J gene is TRBJ2-7, the V gene TRBV9; 9 positions match TRBD2. The specimen was ileum tissue, collected around 190 days after intestinal transplant. This CDR3 is CASSGSPNYEQYF. DNA of the CDR3: TGTGCCAGTAGCGGGAGTCCCAATTACGAGCAGTACTTC.